This T cell receptor beta chain derives from a study of tumor and adjacent non-tumor tissue in lung cancer. Study-level points and caveats: Tumor tissue had significantly higher TCR diversity than normal lung.

The template was RNA from unsorted bulk tissue. A modified ARM-PCR protocol with three rounds of nested PCR amplified TCRbeta. MiXCR, applied by TCRdb to the multiplex PCR reads, yields one record per CDR3 protein. The table shows 75,000 to 95,000 distinct CDR3 sequences, with about 70% occurring only once. The trim removed 10 bases at V and 5 bases at J, leaving 7 bases unmatched. The CDR3 covers 13 residues. Germline V gene sequence: CDR1 MNHNY, CDR2 SVGAGI (reference sequence). Worth noting for this clonotype: No antigen is known for it.

This TCR derives from a man aged 55-75 years with non-small cell lung cancer. This chain joins TRBV6-6 and TRBJ1-1, with 10 bases identical to TRBD1. The sample consisted of lung tumor tissue. CDR3 loop: CANRGQGVTEAFF. The CDR3 DNA follows: TGTGCCAACAGAGGACAGGGGGTGACTGAAGCTTTCTTT.